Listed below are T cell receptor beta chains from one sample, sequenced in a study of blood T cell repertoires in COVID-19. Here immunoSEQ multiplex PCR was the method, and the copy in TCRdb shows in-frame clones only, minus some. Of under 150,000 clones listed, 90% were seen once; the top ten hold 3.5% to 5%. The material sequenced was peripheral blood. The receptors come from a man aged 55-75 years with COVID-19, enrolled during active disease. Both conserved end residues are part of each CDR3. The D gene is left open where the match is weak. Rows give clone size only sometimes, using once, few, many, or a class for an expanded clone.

CDR3 DNA: TGTGCCAGCAGTTACTCGCGGGGGGCAACCTACAATGAGCAGTTCTTC; CDR3 protein: CASSYSRGATYNEQFF; clone size: -; V gene: TRBV6-2/TRBV6-3; J gene: TRBJ2-1; D gene: TRBD2
CDR3 DNA: TGTGCCAGCAGCCGGGGACTAGCGGGAGATAACACCGGGGAGCTGTTTTTT; CDR3 protein: CASSRGLAGDNTGELFF; clone size: -; V gene: TRBV5-6; J gene: TRBJ2-2; D gene: TRBD2
CDR3 DNA: TGTGCCAGCTTCACACAGGGTTTCGCTGAAGCTTTCTTT; CDR3 protein: CASFTQGFAEAFF; clone size: -; V gene: TRBV18; J gene: TRBJ1-1; D gene: -
CDR3 DNA: TGCAGCGTTGAAGATCCCTCGCAGGGGAGAGAGACCCAGTACTTC; CDR3 protein: CSVEDPSQGRETQYF; clone size: -; V gene: TRBV29-1; J gene: TRBJ2-5; D gene: -
CDR3 DNA: TGTGCCAGCAGATACACCCAAGAGACCCAGTACTTC; CDR3 protein: CASRYTQETQYF; clone size: -; V gene: TRBV2; J gene: TRBJ2-5; D gene: -
CDR3 DNA: TGTGCCAGCAGTGAACCCTCGGTCACTGAAGCTTTCTTT; CDR3 protein: CASSEPSVTEAFF; clone size: -; V gene: TRBV6-1; J gene: TRBJ1-1; D gene: -
CDR3 DNA: TGTGCCAGCAGCCCTGGGAGGGACCCCTCGGACTATGGCTACACCTTC; CDR3 protein: CASSPGRDPSDYGYTF; clone size: -; V gene: TRBV5-4; J gene: TRBJ1-2; D gene: -
CDR3 DNA: TGTGCCAGCAGCCCCCCACTAGCGGGAGGGCCCGGGGAGCTGTTTTTT; CDR3 protein: CASSPPLAGGPGELFF; clone size: -; V gene: TRBV7-9; J gene: TRBJ2-2; D gene: TRBD2
CDR3 DNA: TGTGCCAGCAGTGAAAGGGGCGGGGGTGAAAAACTGTTTTTT; CDR3 protein: CASSERGGGEKLFF; clone size: -; V gene: TRBV6-1; J gene: TRBJ1-4; D gene: -
CDR3 DNA: TGCGCCAGCACCACCTTGGGGGGGACTAGCGGAGGGGAGACCCAGTACTTC; CDR3 protein: CASTTLGGTSGGETQYF; clone size: -; V gene: TRBV5-1; J gene: TRBJ2-5; D gene: TRBD2
CDR3 DNA: TGTGCCAGCACTGAGGGGGCTTGGCGGAACACTGAAGCTTTCTTT; CDR3 protein: CASTEGAWRNTEAFF; clone size: -; V gene: TRBV5-8; J gene: TRBJ1-1; D gene: TRBD1
CDR3 DNA: TGTGCCAGCAGTTTATTCGTTGGGCTAGCGGGAGACAATGAGCAGTTCTTC; CDR3 protein: CASSLFVGLAGDNEQFF; clone size: -; V gene: TRBV28; J gene: TRBJ2-1; D gene: TRBD2
CDR3 DNA: TGTGCCAGCAGCTTAGAAATGTGGGACACTGCTTTCTTT; CDR3 protein: CASSLEMWDTAFF; clone size: -; V gene: TRBV11-3; J gene: TRBJ1-1; D gene: -
CDR3 DNA: TGTGCCAGCAGCCAAGAGGGTGCGGCAGGGGGCTTAAATTCACCCCTCCACTTT; CDR3 protein: CASSQEGAAGGLNSPLHF; clone size: once; V gene: TRBV4-2; J gene: TRBJ1-6; D gene: TRBD1
CDR3 DNA: TGTGCCAGCAGCTTAGGGCAGGGAATTCAGAACGAGCAGTTCTTC; CDR3 protein: CASSLGQGIQNEQFF; clone size: -; V gene: TRBV7-9; J gene: TRBJ2-1; D gene: -
CDR3 DNA: TGTGCCAGTACTCTAGCGGGAGAGCGCCACGAGCAGTACTTC; CDR3 protein: CASTLAGERHEQYF; clone size: -; V gene: TRBV19; J gene: TRBJ2-7; D gene: TRBD2
CDR3 DNA: TGTGCCAGCAGCTCCACAGGGACCAACTATGGCTACACCTTC; CDR3 protein: CASSSTGTNYGYTF; clone size: -; V gene: TRBV7-3; J gene: TRBJ1-2; D gene: -
CDR3 DNA: TGTGCCACCAGTGACCGTGGGGGGACAGAGGTATCGGGCAATCAGCCCCAGCATTTT; CDR3 protein: CATSDRGGTEVSGNQPQHF; clone size: -; V gene: TRBV24-1; J gene: TRBJ1-5; D gene: TRBD1
CDR3 DNA: TGTGCCAGCAGTCCTCCGGGACTAGTCACCTACGAGCAGTACTTC; CDR3 protein: CASSPPGLVTYEQYF; clone size: -; V gene: TRBV28; J gene: TRBJ2-7; D gene: TRBD2
CDR3 DNA: TGTGCCAGCAGCAGGGTGGACGGGAGGGGTCAAGAGACCCAGTACTTC; CDR3 protein: CASSRVDGRGQETQYF; clone size: -; V gene: TRBV9; J gene: TRBJ2-5; D gene: TRBD2
CDR3 DNA: TGTGCCAGCAGCTCCACAGGGGCCCTCTATGGCTACACCTTC; CDR3 protein: CASSSTGALYGYTF; clone size: -; V gene: TRBV7-2; J gene: TRBJ1-2; D gene: TRBD1
CDR3 DNA: TGTGCCAGTAGGGTGCAGGGGGGACTTGAGCAGTTCTTC; CDR3 protein: CASRVQGGLEQFF; clone size: -; V gene: TRBV19; J gene: TRBJ2-1; D gene: -
CDR3 DNA: TGTGCCAGCAGCTTGGGGGGTTGGACTGAAGCTTTCTTT; CDR3 protein: CASSLGGWTEAFF; clone size: -; V gene: TRBV11-2; J gene: TRBJ1-1; D gene: -
CDR3 DNA: TGTGCCACCAGTGAGCGGGACAGGGGGGAGCGTGAGCAGTTCTTC; CDR3 protein: CATSERDRGEREQFF; clone size: once; V gene: TRBV24-1; J gene: TRBJ2-1; D gene: TRBD1
CDR3 DNA: TGTGCCAGCACCCCCTACGATACTGAAGCTTTCTTT; CDR3 protein: CASTPYDTEAFF; clone size: -; V gene: TRBV6-5; J gene: TRBJ1-1; D gene: -
CDR3 DNA: TGTGCCAGCAGCATCCAGGGGTTCGGCACAGATACGCAGTATTTT; CDR3 protein: CASSIQGFGTDTQYF; clone size: -; V gene: TRBV11-2; J gene: TRBJ2-3; D gene: -
CDR3 DNA: TGTGCCAGCAGCTCGCGACAGGGTGGGAACACTGAAGCTTTCTTT; CDR3 protein: CASSSRQGGNTEAFF; clone size: -; V gene: TRBV11-3; J gene: TRBJ1-1; D gene: TRBD1
CDR3 DNA: TGTGCCAGCAGCTTGGGCTCAATGAACACTGAAGCTTTCTTT; CDR3 protein: CASSLGSMNTEAFF; clone size: few; V gene: TRBV11-3; J gene: TRBJ1-1; D gene: -